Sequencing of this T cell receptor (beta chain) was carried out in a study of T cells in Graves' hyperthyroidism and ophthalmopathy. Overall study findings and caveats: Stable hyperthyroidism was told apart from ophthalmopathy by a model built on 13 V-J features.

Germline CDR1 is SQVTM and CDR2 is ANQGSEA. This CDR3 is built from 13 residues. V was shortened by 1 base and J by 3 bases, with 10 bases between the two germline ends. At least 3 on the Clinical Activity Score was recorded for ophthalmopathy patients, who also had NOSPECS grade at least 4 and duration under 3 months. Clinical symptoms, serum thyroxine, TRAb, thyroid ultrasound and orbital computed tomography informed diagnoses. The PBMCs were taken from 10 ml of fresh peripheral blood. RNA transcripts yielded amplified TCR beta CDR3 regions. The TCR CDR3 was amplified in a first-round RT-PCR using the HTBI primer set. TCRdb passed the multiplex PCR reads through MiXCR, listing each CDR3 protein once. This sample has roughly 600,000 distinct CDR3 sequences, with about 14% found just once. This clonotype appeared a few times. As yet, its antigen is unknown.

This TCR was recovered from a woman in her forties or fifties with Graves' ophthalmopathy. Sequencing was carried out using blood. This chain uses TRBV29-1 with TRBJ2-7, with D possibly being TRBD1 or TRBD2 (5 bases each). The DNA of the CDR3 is TGCAGCGTTGAAGGGGGACCTGTCTACGAGCAGTACTTC. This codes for CSVEGGPVYEQYF.